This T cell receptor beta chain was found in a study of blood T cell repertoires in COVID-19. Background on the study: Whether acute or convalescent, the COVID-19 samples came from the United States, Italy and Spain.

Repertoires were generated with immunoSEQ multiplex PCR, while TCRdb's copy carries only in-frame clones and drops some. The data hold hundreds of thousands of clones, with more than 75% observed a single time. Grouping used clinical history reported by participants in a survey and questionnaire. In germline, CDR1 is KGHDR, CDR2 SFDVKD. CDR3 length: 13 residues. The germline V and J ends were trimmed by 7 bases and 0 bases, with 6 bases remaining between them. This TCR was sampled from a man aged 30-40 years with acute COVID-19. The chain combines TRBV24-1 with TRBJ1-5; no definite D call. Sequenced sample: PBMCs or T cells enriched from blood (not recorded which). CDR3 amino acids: CATRLYSNQPQHF. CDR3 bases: TGTGCCACCAGACTATATAGCAATCAGCCCCAGCATTTT.